This T cell receptor (beta chain) is from a study of blood T cell repertoires in COVID-19. Per the original methods: Using reference gene primer amplification, nucleated cell counts were estimated. Method: immunoSEQ multiplex PCR; TCRdb's copy keeps in-frame clones and lacks some. V, J and clone size were drawn from that table, and D and trimming were deduced from the DNA. The sample records some 56,000 clones, more than 80% being singletons. In germline, CDR1 is SGHTA, CDR2 FQGNSA. The length of the CDR3 is 14 residues. Unmatched junction bases numbered 2, after V lost 3 bases and J lost 1 base. The sequencing sample was made of peripheral blood. This sequence originates from a human donor in a cohort sampled during active COVID-19. The chain joins TRBV7-2 to TRBJ1-1; 7 bases are shared with TRBD1. The CDR3 DNA is TGTGCCAGCAGCTTGACAGGGAGGAACACTGAAGCTTTCTTT. It specifies CASSLTGRNTEAFF.